One and the same sample provided the 8 T cell receptor beta chains below, sequenced in a study of shared T cell receptors in the human thymus. The data were produced by immunoSEQ multiplex PCR, yet TCRdb's version contains in-frame clones alone and is incomplete. The sample yields some 400,000 clones, around 93% seen once. Sequenced material: thymocytes. These receptors originate from a human donor.

The chain combines TRBV6-5 with TRBJ2-1; 8 nucleotides line up with TRBD2. Germline trimming cut 5 bases from V and 2 bases from J; bases unmatched to any gene: 5. Germline V gene data show CDR1 as MNHEY and CDR2 as SVGAGI. CDR3 length: 15 amino acids. CDR3 sequence: CASSAPGLAYNEQFF. The CDR3 bases are TGTGCCAGCAGTGCGCCGGGACTAGCCTACAATGAGCAGTTCTTC.

This clone was seen just once. The rearrangement uses TRBV7-9 and TRBJ2-7, with 7 nucleotides matching TRBD1. The CDR3 runs 14 residues. CDR1 and CDR2 from the germline V gene are SEHNR and FQNEAQ (reference sequence). With 11 bases clipped from V and 3 bases from J, the junction kept 13 bases outside the gene matches. The CDR3 DNA reads as TGTGCCGTACAATGGGACAGTGGAGGCTACGAGCAGTACTTC. This encodes CAVQWDSGGYEQYF.

The rearrangement links TRBV15 to TRBJ2-5; 8 bases are a match to TRBD1. The V gene's germline CDR1 is LNHNV and CDR2 YYDKDF (reference sequence). Germline trimming cut 3 bases from V and 5 bases from J; bases unmatched to any gene: 8. The CDR3 is made up of 15 amino acids. Here the CDR3 reads CATSSLRGREETQYF. The CDR3 DNA reads TGTGCCACCAGCAGTCTCAGGGGGCGCGAGGAGACCCAGTACTTC.

The genes are TRBV7-2 and TRBJ1-1; the D gene is possibly TRBD1 (5 bases). Trimming stripped 5 bases from V and 8 bases from J, with 21 bases between. This CDR3 is built from 15 residues. CDR1 is SGHTA and CDR2 is FQGNSA in the germline V gene. The CDR3 region is CASSGSLGVRGEAFF. DNA for the CDR3: TGTGCCAGCAGCGGTTCCTTGGGGGTACGGGGAGAAGCTTTCTTT. Supplemented by reference TRBV7-2 and TRBJ1-1, the full variable domain reads GAGVSQSPSNKVTEKGKDVELRCDPISGHTALYWYRQSLGQGLEFLIYFQGNSAPDKSGLPSDRFSAERTGGSVSTLTIQRTQQEDSAVYLCASSGSLGVRGEAFFGQGTRLTVV.

The gene calls are TRBV2 and TRBJ1-1, with D perhaps matching TRBD1 (5 bases). The germline V gene encodes CDR1 SNHLY and CDR2 FYNNEI. The CDR3 is 15 residues long. V dropped 7 bases and J dropped 1 base, with 16 bases sitting between them. The CDR3 nucleotides read TGTGCCAGCACCTTGGGGGGAGGGACGAACACTGAAGCTTTCTTT. Residues: CASTLGGGTNTEAFF.

The chain carries TRBV10-3 and TRBJ2-2, with D possibly TRBD1 on 6 matching bases. V was pared by 9 bases and J by 0 bases, with 8 bases between. CDR3 size: 13 residues. From germline, CDR1 is ENHRY and CDR2 SYGVKD. In DNA, the CDR3 is TGTGCCATTTGGACAGCGAACACCGGGGAGCTGTTTTTT. Translated: CAIWTANTGELFF.

This clone was seen just once. This rearrangement joins TRBV13 to TRBJ2-7, with D tentatively TRBD2 (6 bases). CDR3 length: 15 amino acids. Germline V lookup: CDR1 PRHDT, CDR2 FYEKMQ (reference sequence). V gave up 3 bases and J gave up 3 bases, with 15 bases separating them. The CDR3 nucleotides read TGTGCCAGCAGCTTCCTTTCGGCTAGCGACTACGAGCAGTACTTC. Its translation is CASSFLSASDYEQYF.

The CDR3 DNA follows: TGTGCCAGTAGTCCCGGCCCCACTGAAGCTTTCTTT. Translation: CASSPGPTEAFF. This chain uses TRBV19 with TRBJ1-1; the D is unclear. Germline CDR1 LNHDA, CDR2 SQIVND (reference sequence). CDR3 length equals 12 residues. V lost 5 bases, J lost 4 bases, and 8 bases lay in between. Variable domain in full (rest from reference TRBV19 and TRBJ1-1): DGGITQSPKYLFRKEGQNVTLSCEQNLNHDAMYWYRQDPGQGLRLIYYSQIVNDFQKGDIAEGYSVSREKKESFPLTVTSAQKNPTAFYLCASSPGPTEAFFGQGTRLTVV.